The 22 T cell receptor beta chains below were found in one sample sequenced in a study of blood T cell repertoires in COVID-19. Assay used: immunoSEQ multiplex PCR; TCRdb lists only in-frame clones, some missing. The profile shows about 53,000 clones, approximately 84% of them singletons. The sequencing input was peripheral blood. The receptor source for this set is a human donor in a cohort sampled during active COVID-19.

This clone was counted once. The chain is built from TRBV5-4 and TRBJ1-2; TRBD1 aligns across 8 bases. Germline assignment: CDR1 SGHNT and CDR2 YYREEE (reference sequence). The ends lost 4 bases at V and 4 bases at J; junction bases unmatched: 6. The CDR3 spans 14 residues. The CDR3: CASSRTGLAYGYTF. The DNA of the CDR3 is TGTGCCAGCAGCCGGACAGGGTTGGCCTATGGCTACACCTTC. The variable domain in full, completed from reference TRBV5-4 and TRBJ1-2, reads ETGVTQSPTHLIKTRGQQVTLRCSSQSGHNTVSWYQQALGQGPQFIFQYYREEENGRGNFPPRFSGLQFPNYSSELNVNALELDDSALYLCASSRTGLAYGYTFGSGTRLTVV.

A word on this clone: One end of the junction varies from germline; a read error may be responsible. The CDR3 spells CASSLGTGYLGCTF. The CDR3 nucleotides read TGTGCCAGCAGCTTGGGGACAGGTTATTTGGGCTGCACCTTC. This chain links TRBV5-6 with TRBJ1-2; 7 bases line up with TRBD1. In germline, CDR1 is SGHDT, CDR2 YYEEEE. This CDR3 is 14 amino acids long.

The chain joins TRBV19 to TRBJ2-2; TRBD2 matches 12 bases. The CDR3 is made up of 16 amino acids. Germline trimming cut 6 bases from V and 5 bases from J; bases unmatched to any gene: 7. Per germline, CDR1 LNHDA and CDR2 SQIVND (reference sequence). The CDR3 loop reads CASRLAGGSLTGELFF. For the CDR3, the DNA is TGTGCCAGTAGACTAGCGGGAGGTTCGCTGACCGGGGAGCTGTTTTTT.

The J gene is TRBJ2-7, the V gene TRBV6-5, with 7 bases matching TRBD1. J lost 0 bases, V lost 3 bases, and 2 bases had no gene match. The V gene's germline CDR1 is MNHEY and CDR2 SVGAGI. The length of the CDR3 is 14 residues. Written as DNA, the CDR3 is TGTGCCAGCAGTTATTCAGGGGGCTCCTACGAGCAGTACTTC. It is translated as CASSYSGGSYEQYF.

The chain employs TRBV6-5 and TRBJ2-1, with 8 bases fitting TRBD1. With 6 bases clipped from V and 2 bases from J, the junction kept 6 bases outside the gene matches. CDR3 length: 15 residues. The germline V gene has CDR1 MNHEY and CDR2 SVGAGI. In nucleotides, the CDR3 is TGTGCCAGCAGACCGCGACAGGGGACCTACAATGAGCAGTTCTTC. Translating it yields CASRPRQGTYNEQFF.

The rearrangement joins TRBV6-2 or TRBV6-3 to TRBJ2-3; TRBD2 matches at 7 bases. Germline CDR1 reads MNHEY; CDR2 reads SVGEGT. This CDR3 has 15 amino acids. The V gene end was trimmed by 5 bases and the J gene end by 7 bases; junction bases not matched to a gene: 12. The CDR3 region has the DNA TGTGCCAGCAGTGGGGAGGGAGGCAACCTAAATACGCAGTATTTT. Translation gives CASSGEGGNLNTQYF.

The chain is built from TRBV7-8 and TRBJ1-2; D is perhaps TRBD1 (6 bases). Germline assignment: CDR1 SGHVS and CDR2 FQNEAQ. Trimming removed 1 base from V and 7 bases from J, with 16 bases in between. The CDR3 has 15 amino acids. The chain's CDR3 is CASSLDRVAAGGYTF. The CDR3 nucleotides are TGTGCCAGCAGCTTAGACAGGGTGGCTGCGGGTGGCTACACCTTC.

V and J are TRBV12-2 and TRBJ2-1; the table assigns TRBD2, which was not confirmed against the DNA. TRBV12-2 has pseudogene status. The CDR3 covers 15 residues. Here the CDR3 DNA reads TGTGCAAGTCGCTTAAAGTATACTTCCTACAATGAGCAGTTCTTC. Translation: CASRLKYTSYNEQFF.

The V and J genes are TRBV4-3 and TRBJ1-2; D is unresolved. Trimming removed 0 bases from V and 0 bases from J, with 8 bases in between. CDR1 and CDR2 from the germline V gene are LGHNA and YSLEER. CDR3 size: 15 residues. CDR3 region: CASSQETGANYGYTF. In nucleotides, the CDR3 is TGCGCCAGCAGCCAAGAGACCGGAGCTAACTATGGCTACACCTTC.

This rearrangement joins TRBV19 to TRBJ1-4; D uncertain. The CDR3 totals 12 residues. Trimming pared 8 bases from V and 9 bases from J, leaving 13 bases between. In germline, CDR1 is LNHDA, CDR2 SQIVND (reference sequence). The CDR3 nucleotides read TGTGCCAGTTCTTCCCAACCTAAAAAACTGTTTTTT. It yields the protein CASSSQPKKLFF.

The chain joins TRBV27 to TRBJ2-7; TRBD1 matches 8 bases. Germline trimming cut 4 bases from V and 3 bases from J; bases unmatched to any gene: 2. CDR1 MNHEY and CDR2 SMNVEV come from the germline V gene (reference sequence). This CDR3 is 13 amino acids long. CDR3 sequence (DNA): TGTGCCAGCAGTTATACAGGGGGCTACGAGCAGTACTTC. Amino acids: CASSYTGGYEQYF.

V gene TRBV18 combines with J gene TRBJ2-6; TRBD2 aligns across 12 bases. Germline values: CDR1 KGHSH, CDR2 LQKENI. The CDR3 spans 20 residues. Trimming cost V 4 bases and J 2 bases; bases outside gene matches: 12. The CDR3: CASSLRGTSGRRTGANVLTF. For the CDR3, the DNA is TGTGCCAGCTCACTACGGGGCACTAGCGGGAGGCGAACTGGGGCCAACGTCCTGACTTTC.

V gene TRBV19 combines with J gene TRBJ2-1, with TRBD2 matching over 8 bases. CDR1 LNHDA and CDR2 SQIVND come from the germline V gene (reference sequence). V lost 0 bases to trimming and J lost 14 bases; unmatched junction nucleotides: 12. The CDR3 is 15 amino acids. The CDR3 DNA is TGTGCCAGTAGTATAGATTTCGGCAGCGGGAGATATAAGTTCTTC. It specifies CASSIDFGSGRYKFF.

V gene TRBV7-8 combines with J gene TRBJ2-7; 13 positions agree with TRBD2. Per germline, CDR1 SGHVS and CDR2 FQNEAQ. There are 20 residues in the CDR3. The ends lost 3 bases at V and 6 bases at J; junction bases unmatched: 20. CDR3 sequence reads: CASSFYKGGLAGTGETEQYF. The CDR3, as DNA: TGTGCCAGCAGCTTCTATAAGGGGGGACTAGCGGGGACAGGTGAGACCGAGCAGTACTTC.

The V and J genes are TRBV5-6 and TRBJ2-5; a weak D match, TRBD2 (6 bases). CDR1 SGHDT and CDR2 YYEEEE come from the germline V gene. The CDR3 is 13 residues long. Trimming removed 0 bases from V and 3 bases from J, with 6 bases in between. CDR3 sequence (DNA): TGTGCCAGCAGCTTGGGGGGGGAAGAGACCCAGTACTTC. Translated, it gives CASSLGGEETQYF.

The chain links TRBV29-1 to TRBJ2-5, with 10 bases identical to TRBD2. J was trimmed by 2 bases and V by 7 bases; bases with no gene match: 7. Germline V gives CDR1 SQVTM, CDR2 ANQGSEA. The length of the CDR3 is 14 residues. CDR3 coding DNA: TGCAGCGCCCGGACTAGCGGCGGGCAAGAGACCCAGTACTTC. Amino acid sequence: CSARTSGGQETQYF.

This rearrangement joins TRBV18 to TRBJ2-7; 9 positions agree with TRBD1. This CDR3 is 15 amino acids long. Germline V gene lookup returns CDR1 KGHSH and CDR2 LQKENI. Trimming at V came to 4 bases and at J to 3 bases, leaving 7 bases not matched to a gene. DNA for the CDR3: TGTGCCAGCTCACAACGGGGACAGGGACTCTACGAGCAGTACTTC. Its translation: CASSQRGQGLYEQYF.

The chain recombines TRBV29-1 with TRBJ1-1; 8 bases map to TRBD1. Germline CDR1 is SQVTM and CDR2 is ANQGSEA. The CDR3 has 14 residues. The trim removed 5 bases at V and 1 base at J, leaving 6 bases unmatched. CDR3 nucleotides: TGCAGCGTTCGTCTCGACAGGGGGAACACTGAAGCTTTCTTT. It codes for CSVRLDRGNTEAFF.

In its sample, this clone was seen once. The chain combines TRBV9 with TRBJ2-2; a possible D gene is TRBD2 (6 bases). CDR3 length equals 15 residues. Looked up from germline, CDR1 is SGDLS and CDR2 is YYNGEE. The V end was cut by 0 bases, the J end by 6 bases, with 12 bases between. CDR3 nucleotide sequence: TGTGCCAGCAGCGTAGATGGGGGGTGGGCCGGGGAGCTGTTTTTT. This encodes CASSVDGGWAGELFF.

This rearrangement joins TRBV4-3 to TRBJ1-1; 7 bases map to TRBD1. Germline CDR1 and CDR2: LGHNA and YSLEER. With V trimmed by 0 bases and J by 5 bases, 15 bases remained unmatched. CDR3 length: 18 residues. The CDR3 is CASSQDQTGSHLVTEAFF. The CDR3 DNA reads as TGCGCCAGCAGCCAAGATCAGACAGGGAGCCACCTTGTGACTGAAGCTTTCTTT.

Written as DNA, the CDR3 is TGTGCCAGCGCCCGGGACAGGCCTTTCTTCGGGGAGCTGTTTTTT. It encodes CASARDRPFFGELFF. The rearrangement joins TRBV27 to TRBJ2-2; 8 positions agree with TRBD1. Germline CDR1 is MNHEY and CDR2 is SMNVEV (reference sequence). The CDR3 extends over 15 amino acids. V was clipped by 8 bases and J by 7 bases; unmatched bases: 12.

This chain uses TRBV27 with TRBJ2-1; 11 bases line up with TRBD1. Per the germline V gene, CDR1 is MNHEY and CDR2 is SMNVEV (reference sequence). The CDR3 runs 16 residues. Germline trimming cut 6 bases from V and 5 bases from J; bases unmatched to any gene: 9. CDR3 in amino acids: CASSRPGQGVNNEQFF. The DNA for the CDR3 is TGTGCCAGCAGCCGACCGGGACAGGGGGTGAACAATGAGCAGTTCTTC.